These T cell receptor beta chains were read from a single sample in a study of technical replicates of blood from a handful of donors. TCRdb keeps only in-frame clones here, not all; method: immunoSEQ multiplex PCR. The table has some 63,000 clones, just under 90% seen once. The sequencing input was PBMCs. The receptors shown here come from a human donor in good health. Some clones in this sample may be carry-over from other donors' samples. Each CDR3 is given with its conserved first and last residue. D genes are given only for firm matches. Part of the rows lack a size; the others show once, few, many or a class for expanded clones.

CDR3 protein	CDR3 DNA	J gene	V gene	clone size	D gene
CASSAKGAGEKLFF	TGTGCCAGCAGCGCGAAGGGGGCCGGTGAAAAACTGTTTTTT	TRBJ1-4	TRBV7-2	-	TRBD1
CASRERGGEGYTF	TGTGCCAGCAGAGAAAGGGGAGGGGAAGGCTACACCTTC	TRBJ1-2	TRBV6-6	-	-
CASSDRQGSNTEAFF	TGTGCCAGCAGTGACAGACAGGGGTCGAACACTGAAGCTTTCTTT	TRBJ1-1	TRBV6-1	-	TRBD1
CASSLPPYEQYF	TGTGCCAGCAGCCTACCCCCCTACGAGCAGTACTTC	TRBJ2-7	TRBV7-2	-	-
CASSQQGLGLVKNIQYF	TGTGCCAGCAGCCAACAAGGTCTGGGGCTTGTCAAAAACATTCAGTACTTC	TRBJ2-4	TRBV14	-	-
CASSVPGEETQYF	TGTGCCAGCAGCGTACCCGGAGAAGAGACCCAGTACTTC	TRBJ2-5	TRBV5-4	-	-
CASSAETGGGQPQHF	TGTGCCAGTAGTGCCGAGACAGGGGGCGGACAGCCCCAGCATTTT	TRBJ1-5	TRBV19	few	TRBD1
CASSREGLEQFF	TGTGCCAGCAGTCGGGAGGGATTGGAGCAGTTCTTC	TRBJ2-1	TRBV6-5	once	TRBD2
CASSSGGTGRGGYTF	TGTGCCAGCAGCTCCGGAGGGACAGGGCGGGGTGGCTACACCTTC	TRBJ1-2	TRBV7-3	once	TRBD1
CASSQEASGRAEQFF	TGTGCCAGCAGCCAAGAGGCTAGCGGGAGGGCTGAGCAGTTCTTC	TRBJ2-1	TRBV14	-	TRBD2
CASSADRGGTEAFF	TGTGCCAGCAGTGCGGACAGGGGAGGTACTGAAGCTTTCTTT	TRBJ1-1	TRBV2	-	TRBD1
CASSRDRLGNYGYTF	TGCGCCAGCAGCCGGGACAGACTGGGGAACTATGGCTACACCTTC	TRBJ1-2	TRBV4-3	-	TRBD1
CASSQDQWGRGSYEQYF	TGTGCCAGCAGCCAAGATCAGTGGGGAAGGGGGTCCTACGAGCAGTACTTC	TRBJ2-7	TRBV4-2	once	-
CASSLAGSWHNEQFF	TGCGCCAGCAGCTTGGCGGGGAGCTGGCACAATGAGCAGTTCTTC	TRBJ2-1	TRBV5-1	-	-
CASSPKTGGRARELFF	TGTGCCAGCAGTCCGAAAACAGGGGGACGCGCCCGGGAGCTGTTTTTT	TRBJ2-2	TRBV27	large	TRBD1
CASSMYTNYGYTF	TGTGCCAGTAGTATGTATACTAACTATGGCTACACCTTC	TRBJ1-2	TRBV19	-	-
CASSPLDRTDTQYF	TGTGCCAGCAGCCCCCTGGACAGAACAGATACGCAGTATTTT	TRBJ2-3	TRBV7-2	-	-